This TCR beta chain derives from a study of cytomegalovirus exposure and HLA in healthy donors. The PCR ran on 60 Vbeta and 13 Jbeta primers. Here immunoSEQ multiplex PCR was the method, and the copy in TCRdb shows in-frame clones only, minus some. The sample has 150,000 to 250,000 clones, around 78% seen once; the top ten hold 1.5% to 2%. V trimming: 5 bases; J trimming: 1 base; junction bases outside the gene matches: 8. The CDR3 has 16 residues. Looked up from germline, CDR1 is SGHTA and CDR2 is FQGNSA. The clonotype was recovered from a man under 40 in good health and CMV-seronegative. The rearrangement links TRBV7-2 to TRBJ2-3; 8 bases agree with TRBD2. Source material: PBMCs. CDR3 DNA: TGTGCCAGCAGCGAGAGGAGCGGGAGTGGCACAGATACGCAGTATTTT. It codes for CASSERSGSGTDTQYF.